This T cell receptor (beta chain) was sequenced in a study of cytomegalovirus exposure and HLA in healthy donors. Study-wide context: As released early, the data held 70 million to 95 million unique TCRs from HLA-typed donors.

PCR was performed using 60 Vbeta and 13 Jbeta primers. Sequencing used immunoSEQ multiplex PCR; TCRdb keeps in-frame clones, though not all of them. The sample records 100,000 to 150,000 clones, 70% to 80% being singletons. In regard to this clone: Its antigen remains unknown.

Study results and caveats: Later analysis placed DRB1 highest and HLA-C lowest in TCR association rates, which differed by HLA locus. The records held CMV serostatus as the only immune exposure information. Cytomegalovirus status was reportedly diagnosed by the classifier with high specificity and sensitivity.

CDR3 length equals 14 residues. From germline, CDR1 is MNHEY and CDR2 SVGAGI. This sequence was found in a man aged 35 to 55 in good health and CMV-seronegative. Sequenced material: PBMCs. The rearrangement uses TRBV6-5 and TRBJ2-5; 7 bases agree with TRBD1. The end of the DNA aligns better with TRBJ2-7, so the J call may be wrong. CDR3 nucleotides: TGTGCCAGCAGTTCCAGGGGGTTCTTCTACGAGCAGTACTTC. This sequence encodes CASSSRGFFYEQYF.